This T cell receptor (beta chain) emerged from a study of response to subunit inactivated influenza vaccine. TCRdb reprocessed the RT-PCR reads with MiXCR, giving one entry per CDR3 protein. The sample gives 700,000 to 900,000 distinct CDR3 sequences, 21% of which show up once; roughly 10% is in the top ten. Findings of the study overall: That few new T cells are recruited by each seasonal influenza vaccination was the authors' suggestion.

Germline CDR1 SGDLS, CDR2 YYNGEE. The CDR3 has 14 residues. Trimming removed 8 bases from V and 6 bases from J, with 18 bases in between. This clonotype was seen only a few times. No antigen is known for it. The gene calls are TRBV9 and TRBJ1-5, with D perhaps TRBD1 (5 bases). Sequencing used PBMCs from blood, obtained about 5 days after vaccination. The sequence came from a man aged 50 or older who received an inactivated influenza vaccine. In DNA, the CDR3 is TGTGCCAGTGGTCAGGGAAGGAGCGGTCAGCCCCAGCATTTT. This translates into CASGQGRSGQPQHF.